This TCR beta chain was documented in a study of T cell changes during pregnancy in multiple sclerosis. Data came from immunoSEQ multiplex PCR; TCRdb stores just in-frame clones and leaves some out. The sample holds some 28,000 clones, around nine tenths seen once. CDR3 length: 13 amino acids. V was shortened by 7 bases and J by 3 bases, with 12 bases between the two germline ends. Germline assignment: CDR1 LNHDA and CDR2 SQIVND (reference sequence). The chain has TRBV19 and TRBJ1-1; a weak D match, TRBD1 (6 bases). This TCR derives from a female donor in good health, enrolled as a control in a pregnancy study. The sequenced sample was CD4+ T cells from peripheral blood mononuclear cells, obtained in the first trimester of pregnancy. The CDR3 spells CASKRGGDTEAFF. The CDR3 DNA reads as TGTGCCAGTAAGAGGGGGGGAGACACTGAAGCTTTCTTT.